The entry below describes one TCR beta chain. Its matching antigen is unknown. This sample stems from a study of CXCR3-negative and CXCR3-positive naive CD8 T cells. Study at large: Total TRB output reached 130 million to 150 million reads, about 1.5 +/- 0.3 million per library. Findings and limits, study-wide: Between one naive subset and the other, surface CD5 was comparable, and TCR strength was inferred from TRB CDR3 properties. For naive cells, CXCR3-negative and CXCR3-positive subsets had similar TRBV-TRBJ usage; for memory cells, usage differed.

All TRB cDNA libraries came from 5' RACE performed with UMI labels. TCRdb reworked the 5' RACE reads into one entry per CDR3 protein, no DNA. This repertoire includes approximately 56,000 distinct CDR3 sequences. The source material was memory CD8+ T cells from blood. This clonotype originated in a human donor in good health. Some clones in this sample may be carry-over from other donors' samples.

CDR3 region: CASRDRTGEQYF. This chain connects TRBV10-2 to TRBJ2-7; lacking DNA, the TRBD1 call made by TCRdb goes unchecked. CDR1 and CDR2 (germline): WSHSY, SAAADI. There are 12 residues in the CDR3.